The clone carrying this TCR beta chain was picked up a small number of times. The antigen remains undetermined. The PCR was carried out with 60 Vbeta primers and 13 Jbeta primers. TCRdb's copy holds only in-frame clones and misses some; the assay was immunoSEQ multiplex PCR. This table has about 150,000 clones, 9.7% appearing once. This sample is part of a study of cytomegalovirus exposure and HLA in healthy donors. Broader study findings: Later on, a genetic analysis was performed. It linked a missense variant in DCLRE1C with V- and J-gene trimming of TCR beta.

Trimming removed 5 bases at V and 1 base at J, with 14 bases between. The CDR3 covers 15 residues. Per germline, CDR1 SGHAT and CDR2 FQNNGV. The chain joins TRBV11-2 to TRBJ1-2; possible D gene TRBD1, 6 bases. Sequencing used PBMCs. This clonotype originated in a man in his forties or fifties in good health and CMV-seronegative. CDR3 region: CASSPGGQLNYGYTF. CDR3 DNA: TGTGCCAGCAGCCCCGGAGGACAGCTTAACTATGGCTACACCTTC.